The clone carrying this TCR beta chain was detected ten times or more. Its antigen is currently unknown. The data belong to a study of post-analysis software for immune sequencing data. Study-level findings and limits: Controls showed lower frequencies than patients for five TRBV segments, and TRBV5-6, TRBV5-1 and TRBV20-1 were among these.

V gave up 5 bases and J gave up 1 base, with 5 bases separating them. The CDR3 is 12 residues long. CDR1 SNHLY and CDR2 FYNNEI come from the germline V gene. Unique-molecular-identifier-tagged TCR beta cDNA libraries were used. TCRdb recomputed calls from the PCR reads with MiXCR, one row per CDR3 protein. The profile shows approximately 250,000 distinct CDR3 sequences, 36% of them singletons. The sample was blood. The receptor comes from a girl aged 5-17 years with multiple sclerosis. The J gene is TRBJ2-5, the V gene TRBV2; D gene uncertain. DNA of the CDR3: TGTGCCAGCAGTAGGACCCAAGAGACCCAGTACTTC. It specifies CASSRTQETQYF.